The clone carrying this T cell receptor beta chain was found many times. Samples came from axillary lymph nodes draining the breast cancer. The data stem from a study of breast tumors, draining lymph nodes, adjacent tissues. Each CDR3 protein is one row after TCRdb ran MiXCR on the multiplex PCR reads. This sample has 250,000 or so distinct CDR3 sequences, with around 30% found just once. The clonotype was recovered from a female donor with breast cancer. Some clones in this sample may be carry-over from other donors' samples. The sample taken for sequencing was axillary lymph node tissue.

The CDR3 loop is CASSIAPGGGQPQHF. The CDR3 DNA follows: TGTGCCAGTAGTATAGCCCCTGGGGGTGGTCAGCCCCAGCATTTT. The V call is TRBV19, the J call TRBJ1-5; perhaps TRBD1 as D (5 bases). Trimming took off 1 base at V and 6 bases at J, with 13 bases between the two ends. Per the germline V gene, CDR1 is LNHDA and CDR2 is SQIVND (reference sequence). The CDR3 covers 15 residues.